The clone carrying this T cell receptor (beta chain) has a handful of counts. V was clipped by 2 bases and J by 2 bases, with 12 bases between them. The V gene's germline CDR1 is SGDLS and CDR2 YYNGEE. The CDR3 covers 15 residues. TCR cDNA, made by 5'RACE template switching, carried an added universal primer site and UMIs. TCRdb used MiXCR to reprocess the 5' RACE reads, holding one entry per CDR3 protein. The sample lists hundreds of thousands of distinct CDR3 sequences; roughly a sixth were seen once. This sample stems from a study of T cells after yellow fever vaccination. Study summary: Fractions with few cells were prepared using SMART-Seq v4 Ultra Low Input.

The sequence came from a young man who received the YFV17D yellow fever vaccine. This chain uses TRBV9 with TRBJ2-3, with D tentatively TRBD2 (6 bases). The starting material was PBMCs, obtained before the yellow fever booster vaccination. The CDR3 loop is CASSVIGTFTDTQYF. The CDR3 DNA reads as TGTGCCAGCAGCGTTATAGGGACTTTCACAGATACGCAGTATTTT. Based on the CDR3 plus reference TRBV9 and TRBJ2-3, the full variable domain is DSGVTQTPKHLITATGQRVTLRCSPRSGDLSVYWYQQSLDQGLQFLIQYYNGEERAKGNILERFSAQQFPDLHSELNLSSLELGDSALYFCASSVIGTFTDTQYFGPGTRLTVL.